This entry features one TCR beta chain sequence. What it binds is unknown. These data belong to a study of blood T cells in healthy people across ages. Across the whole study: Through template switching, about one barcoded beta molecule was captured per two T cells, as measured in model experiments. The study's findings and limits: Unsorted PBMCs prevented conclusive naive versus antigen-experienced comparison.

Using a J-beta primer mix together with a sample-barcoded 5' primer, a second PCR was run for 7 to 11 cycles. TCRdb re-called the 5' RACE reads through MiXCR, storing one row per CDR3 protein. In the table there are roughly 1.6 million distinct CDR3 sequences, around 35% of which are singletons. The CDR3 length is 14 residues. V lost 6 bases and J lost 7; bases outside the gene matches: 3. Each donor gave roughly 9.1 milliliters of peripheral blood. Per individual sample, total RNA of at least 5.5 micrograms was extracted. This chain uses TRBV12-3 or TRBV12-4 with TRBJ2-2; 12 bases match TRBD2. This TCR derives from a woman aged 30 to 39 in good health. Material for sequencing was blood. As DNA, the CDR3 is TGTGCCAGCAGACTAGCGGGGGGTGTCGGGGAGCTGTTTTTT. Protein sequence: CASRLAGGVGELFF.